The rows below give T cell receptor beta chains drawn from one sample of a study of T-cell memory formation after mild COVID-19. TCRdb re-derived calls from the 5' RACE reads in MiXCR, one entry per CDR3 protein. There are approximately 150,000 distinct CDR3 sequences in the sample; approximately 21% occur only once, and 2% to 2.5% lies in the top ten. Input material: PBMCs or a T cell subset sorted from them (not recorded which). The receptors were gathered from an adult woman who had mild COVID-19 (a few samples of this study predate the infection). Cell type and time point are not known. The CDR3 runs from the conserved cysteine through the conserved F or W. A D gene is named only where the DNA matches it firmly. Some rows mark clone size as missing; the rest say once, few, many or name a class of expanded clone.

DNA: TGTGCCAGCAGCTTCTTGGAGAGATCCAATGAGCAGTTCTTC
CDR3: CASSFLERSNEQFF
V: TRBV5-4
D: NA
J: TRBJ2-1
size: many

DNA: TGTGCCACCAGCCGGGACACCAACTATGGCTACACCTTC
CDR3: CATSRDTNYGYTF
V: TRBV15
D: NA
J: TRBJ1-2
size: NA

DNA: TGTGCCAGCAGTTACCCGAGCGGGAGGGGATACGAGCAGTACTTC
CDR3: CASSYPSGRGYEQYF
V: TRBV6-2/TRBV6-3
D: TRBD2
J: TRBJ2-7
size: few

DNA: TGTGCCAGCAGCCTAACGACTCAGGGGGCTTTGGGAAAACTGTTTTTT
CDR3: CASSLTTQGALGKLFF
V: TRBV25-1
D: TRBD1
J: TRBJ1-4
size: NA

DNA: TGTGCCAGCAGTTACGGTACAGGCTCGTACGAGCAGTACTTC
CDR3: CASSYGTGSYEQYF
V: TRBV12-3/TRBV12-4
D: NA
J: TRBJ2-7
size: many

DNA: TGTGCCAGCAGTGGAAGGACGGATCAAGAGACCCAGTACTTC
CDR3: CASSGRTDQETQYF
V: TRBV2
D: NA
J: TRBJ2-5
size: NA

DNA: TGCGCCAGCAGCTTGCTAGGGCAAGAGACCCAGTACTTC
CDR3: CASSLLGQETQYF
V: TRBV5-1
D: NA
J: TRBJ2-5
size: NA

DNA: TGTGCCAGCAGCTTAGAGTTGGGGGGCAATTCACCCCTCCACTTT
CDR3: CASSLELGGNSPLHF
V: TRBV7-9
D: NA
J: TRBJ1-6
size: NA

DNA: TGTGCCACCAGTGATTATAGGCAGCTTCACAATGAGCAGTTCTTC
CDR3: CATSDYRQLHNEQFF
V: TRBV24-1
D: NA
J: TRBJ2-1
size: few

DNA: TGTGCCACCAGTGATTCGGAGAGGTCCCACAATGAGCAGTTCTTC
CDR3: CATSDSERSHNEQFF
V: TRBV24-1
D: NA
J: TRBJ2-1
size: many

DNA: TGTGCCACCAGCAGAGATAGGGGGGGGCTGAACATTCAGTACTTC
CDR3: CATSRDRGGLNIQYF
V: TRBV15
D: NA
J: TRBJ2-4
size: few

DNA: TGCGCCAGCAGCTTGGGGACAGGGACCTACGAGCAGTACTTC
CDR3: CASSLGTGTYEQYF
V: TRBV5-1
D: TRBD1
J: TRBJ2-7
size: many

DNA: TGCAGCGCCGCCCGAACCGACAGCCGGGGGCGAAACATTCAGTACTTC
CDR3: CSAARTDSRGRNIQYF
V: TRBV29-1
D: NA
J: TRBJ2-4
size: few

DNA: TGTGCCAGCAGCATTGCGGGAGGTCATCGGGAGACCCAGTACTTC
CDR3: CASSIAGGHRETQYF
V: TRBV9
D: TRBD2
J: TRBJ2-5
size: few

DNA: TGTGCCAGCAGCCAAGCCGGGACTAGCGGGATGCCCAAAAACATTCAGTACTTC
CDR3: CASSQAGTSGMPKNIQYF
V: TRBV4-2
D: TRBD2
J: TRBJ2-4
size: few

DNA: TGTGCCAGCAGTTCGGTGGGGGCGCGGGGCTACACCTTC
CDR3: CASSSVGARGYTF
V: TRBV12-3/TRBV12-4
D: NA
J: TRBJ1-2
size: NA

DNA: TGTGCCAGCAGCCTCTTACAGGGAGGAACTGGAAACACCATATATTTT
CDR3: CASSLLQGGTGNTIYF
V: TRBV11-2
D: NA
J: TRBJ1-3
size: few

DNA: TGTGCCAGCAGTTCCGCCGGCGGGGGGGCCGAAGATACGCAGTATTTT
CDR3: CASSSAGGGAEDTQYF
V: TRBV28
D: TRBD2
J: TRBJ2-3
size: few

DNA: TGTGCCACCAGTGACACGGACAGGGGGCAGTACAATGAGCAGTTCTTC
CDR3: CATSDTDRGQYNEQFF
V: TRBV24-1
D: TRBD1
J: TRBJ2-1
size: NA

DNA: TGTGCCAGCAGCTTCCTTTTCAACACTGAAGCTTTCTTT
CDR3: CASSFLFNTEAFF
V: TRBV7-2
D: NA
J: TRBJ1-1
size: few

DNA: TGTGCCAGTAGTATCGCCGGGGACAGGGGTTATTATGGCTACACCTTC
CDR3: CASSIAGDRGYYGYTF
V: TRBV19
D: TRBD1
J: TRBJ1-2
size: few

DNA: TGTGCCAGCAGCCCAGGACTAGCGGGAGCGGGAATTAACACAGATACGCAGTATTTT
CDR3: CASSPGLAGAGINTDTQYF
V: TRBV6-2/TRBV6-3
D: TRBD2
J: TRBJ2-3
size: NA

DNA: TGTGCCAGCAGTGAATATGAATCAGCTAACTATGGCTACACCTTC
CDR3: CASSEYESANYGYTF
V: TRBV25-1
D: NA
J: TRBJ1-2
size: NA

DNA: TGCGCCAGCAGCTTCGGAGGGCACAATCAGCCCCAGCATTTT
CDR3: CASSFGGHNQPQHF
V: TRBV5-1
D: NA
J: TRBJ1-5
size: few

DNA: TGTGCCAGCAGGGATACAGGGGGTGGAATGAACACTGAAGCTTTCTTT
CDR3: CASRDTGGGMNTEAFF
V: TRBV2
D: TRBD1
J: TRBJ1-1
size: NA

DNA: TGTGCCAGCAGTCCCCAGGGTACTGGAAACACCATATATTTT
CDR3: CASSPQGTGNTIYF
V: TRBV12-3/TRBV12-4
D: NA
J: TRBJ1-3
size: few

DNA: TGTGCCAGCAGCACACATGGGGGGTCGGCTTTCTTT
CDR3: CASSTHGGSAFF
V: TRBV6-5
D: NA
J: TRBJ1-1
size: NA

DNA: TGCAGTGCTAGAGCAAGTGAGGGAGGAAGCTCCTACAATGAGCAGTTCTTC
CDR3: CSARASEGGSSYNEQFF
V: TRBV20-1
D: NA
J: TRBJ2-1
size: NA

DNA: TGTGCCAGCAGCTTAGCGACCGGGACAGGAGTCTATGGCTACACCTTC
CDR3: CASSLATGTGVYGYTF
V: TRBV7-2
D: TRBD1
J: TRBJ1-2
size: few

DNA: TGCAGTGCTTTCCAGGGAGCATCCATGAACACTGAAGCTTTCTTT
CDR3: CSAFQGASMNTEAFF
V: TRBV20-1
D: NA
J: TRBJ1-1
size: NA

DNA: TGCGCCAGCAGCCCCGAGGCGAGGAGGCCCCAGCATTTT
CDR3: CASSPEARRPQHF
V: TRBV10-1
D: NA
J: TRBJ1-5
size: few

DNA: TGTGCCAGCAGCTTCATTACAGATCCTGGAAACACCATATATTTT
CDR3: CASSFITDPGNTIYF
V: TRBV11-2
D: NA
J: TRBJ1-3
size: NA